This section outlines one T cell receptor (beta chain) sequence together with its context. Its target is unknown. The sample originates from a study of cytomegalovirus exposure and HLA in healthy donors. Notes on the study in general: In vitro, a few CMV-associated chains proved specific for CMV antigens. The study labeled fewer than 200 TCR beta chains cytomegalovirus-associated.

CDR3 length equals 15 residues. Germline V gene data show CDR1 as MNHNS and CDR2 as SASEGT. Trimming shortened V by 6 bases and J by 4 bases, and 16 bases separated the two germline ends. Produced via immunoSEQ multiplex PCR; TCRdb's table is partial and in-frame only. The profile shows about 160,000 clones, 85% to 90% of them singletons. The donors were part of the validation cohort, which consisted of more than 90 subjects and was separate from the first cohort of about 670 subjects. This TCR was recovered from a man aged 18 to 30 in good health and CMV-seropositive. What was sequenced was PBMCs. V and J are TRBV6-1 and TRBJ2-1; D gene uncertain. DNA for the CDR3: TGTGCCAGCAGCCTCTACTCTAACGGTTACAATGAGCAGTTCTTC. Amino acid sequence: CASSLYSNGYNEQFF.